Below are 30 T cell receptor beta chains sequenced from a single sample in a study of blood T cell repertoires in COVID-19. Using immunoSEQ multiplex PCR, the repertoire was profiled, and TCRdb retains in-frame clones only, with some absent. The table shows some 350,000 clones, with approximately 91% occurring only once. What was sequenced was peripheral blood. All receptors come from a woman in her 70s with COVID-19, enrolled during active disease.

The chain couples TRBV30 to TRBJ2-2; D gene ambiguous. Between the trimmed V and J ends, which lost 3 bases and 3 bases, there was a span of 11 bases. Germline V gives CDR1 GTSNPN, CDR2 SVGIG (reference sequence). This CDR3 comprises 14 residues. CDR3 nucleotides: TGTGCCTGGAGCCCAGACACCTACACCGGGGAGCTGTTTTTT. Protein product: CAWSPDTYTGELFF.

The chain combines TRBV29-1 with TRBJ1-2; the match to TRBD1 covers 8 bases. The length of the CDR3 is 11 residues. Looked up from germline, CDR1 is SQVTM and CDR2 is ANQGSEA. V trimming: 6 bases; J trimming: 8 bases; junction bases outside the gene matches: 5. CDR3 nucleotides: TGCAGCGTGACACAGGGGGAGGGCTACACCTTC. Translating it yields CSVTQGEGYTF.

This rearrangement joins TRBV7-9 to TRBJ1-2; 7 nucleotides line up with TRBD1. This CDR3 is 14 amino acids long. Germline trimming cut 4 bases from V and 3 bases from J; bases unmatched to any gene: 5. Germline V CDR1 and CDR2: SEHNR, FQNEAQ (reference sequence). In DNA, the CDR3 is TGTGCCAGCAGCTCTGGGACAGCCGACTATGGCTACACCTTC. Its translation is CASSSGTADYGYTF.

The V call is TRBV24-1, the J call TRBJ2-7; tentative D call: TRBD2 (6 bases). There are 14 residues in the CDR3. The V end was cut by 2 bases, the J end by 5 bases, with 12 bases between. Per germline, CDR1 KGHDR and CDR2 SFDVKD. DNA of the CDR3: TGTGCCACCAGTGATTGGGAGGACCCGGACGAGCAGTACTTC. Protein: CATSDWEDPDEQYF.

The chain joins TRBV7-9 to TRBJ2-2; a possible D gene is TRBD2 (5 bases). CDR3 length: 18 amino acids. In germline, CDR1 is SEHNR, CDR2 FQNEAQ (reference sequence). V was pared by 1 base and J by 2 bases, with 17 bases between. CDR3 region: CASSLDPNMRVNTGELFF. DNA for the CDR3: TGTGCCAGCAGCTTAGACCCCAATATGCGGGTAAACACCGGGGAGCTGTTTTTT.

The rearrangement joins TRBV4-3 to TRBJ1-5, with D unresolved. Per germline, CDR1 LGHNA and CDR2 YSLEER. The CDR3 spans 17 residues. Trimming shortened V by 0 bases and J by 1 base, and 13 bases separated the two germline ends. This CDR3 reads CASSQDLSQASNQPQHF. CDR3 DNA: TGCGCCAGCAGCCAAGATTTGAGCCAGGCGAGCAATCAGCCCCAGCATTTT.

This sequence joins TRBV15 and TRBJ2-1; perhaps TRBD1 as D (5 bases). This CDR3 has 15 residues. Germline assignment: CDR1 LNHNV and CDR2 YYDKDF (reference sequence). Trimming pared 0 bases from V and 10 bases from J, leaving 16 bases between. CDR3 nucleotide sequence: TGTGCCACCAGCAGAGATACCGCAGGGCACGACGAGCAGTTCTTC. Translating gives CATSRDTAGHDEQFF.

The V and J genes are TRBV19 and TRBJ1-5; D ambiguous. Trimming stripped 7 bases from V and 0 bases from J, with 13 bases between. The CDR3 covers 15 residues. In germline, CDR1 is LNHDA, CDR2 SQIVND (reference sequence). CDR3 in amino acids: CASTIGTLSNQPQHF. The CDR3 DNA reads TGTGCCAGTACCATCGGTACCCTTAGCAATCAGCCCCAGCATTTT.

The chain carries TRBV11-2 and TRBJ2-2; TRBD1 might be the D (5 bases). Germline V gene data show CDR1 as SGHAT and CDR2 as FQNNGV. There are 18 residues in the CDR3. V lost 1 base, J lost 1 base, and 16 bases lay in between. CDR3: CASSLAGGALLNTGELFF. In DNA, the CDR3 is TGTGCCAGCAGCTTAGCCGGTGGGGCACTTCTGAACACCGGGGAGCTGTTTTTT.

The CDR3: CASSYSLVDEQFF. In DNA, the CDR3 is TGTGCCAGCAGTTACTCACTAGTTGATGAGCAGTTCTTC. The chain carries TRBV12-3 or TRBV12-4 and TRBJ2-1, with D possibly being TRBD2 (5 bases). V was clipped by 4 bases and J by 8 bases, with 12 bases between them. The CDR3 runs to 13 residues.

V usage is TRBV28 and J usage is TRBJ1-2; D is possibly TRBD1 (6 bases). Trimming pared 5 bases from V and 6 bases from J, leaving 19 bases between. In germline, CDR1 is MDHEN, CDR2 SYDVKM. This CDR3 spans 15 amino acids. The CDR3: CASSTLGGRNNGYTF. The CDR3, as DNA: TGTGCCAGCAGTACCTTGGGGGGGCGAAATAATGGCTACACCTTC.

The chain links TRBV6-1 to TRBJ1-1; D is unclear. The V end lost 3 bases, the J end lost 0 bases, and 5 bases lay between the germline ends. The CDR3 is 13 amino acids. Germline V gives CDR1 MNHNS, CDR2 SASEGT. CDR3 nucleotide sequence: TGTGCCAGCAGTGACGGGGTGAACACTGAAGCTTTCTTT. It encodes CASSDGVNTEAFF.

This clone occurred a few times. The chain carries TRBV5-1 and TRBJ2-1; perhaps TRBD2 as D (7 bases). Trimming pared 8 bases from V and 4 bases from J, leaving 19 bases between. Germline V gives CDR1 SGHRS, CDR2 YFSETQ. The CDR3 runs to 15 residues. The CDR3 is CASTLGGGIYNEQFF. Written as DNA, the CDR3 is TGCGCCAGTACCCTAGGGGGGGGGATATACAATGAGCAGTTCTTC.

The rearrangement joins TRBV5-1 to TRBJ2-7, with 7 bases lining up with TRBD1. There are 14 residues in the CDR3. The germline CDR1 and CDR2 sequences are SGHRS and YFSETQ. V was pared by 3 bases and J by 0 bases, with 3 bases of the junction left unmatched. CDR3 region: CASSSGQPSYEQYF. The CDR3 nucleotides read TGCGCCAGCAGCTCGGGACAGCCCTCCTACGAGCAGTACTTC.

For the CDR3, the DNA is TGCGCCAGCAGCTCACAGGGACCTAATGAAAAACTGTTTTTT. It is translated as CASSSQGPNEKLFF. This chain joins TRBV5-1 and TRBJ1-4; D possibly corresponds to TRBD1 (6 bases). CDR1 is SGHRS and CDR2 is YFSETQ in the germline V gene. There are 14 residues in the CDR3. V was trimmed by 3 bases and J by 3 bases, leaving 9 bases between them.

The chain carries TRBV19 and TRBJ1-1; TRBD1 might be the D (6 bases). The CDR3 has 11 residues. Germline V gene sequence: CDR1 LNHDA, CDR2 SQIVND (reference sequence). V shed 6 bases and J shed 11 bases, with 13 bases lying between them. CDR3 nucleotide sequence: TGTGCCAGTAGCAACAGGGAAGAGGCTTTCTTT. It encodes CASSNREEAFF.

The V call is TRBV5-1, the J call TRBJ1-1; 9 bases fit TRBD1. In germline, CDR1 is SGHRS, CDR2 YFSETQ. With 2 bases clipped from V and 0 bases from J, the junction kept 2 bases outside the gene matches. This CDR3 comprises 15 residues. The CDR3 sequence: CASSFTGGMNTEAFF. For the CDR3, the DNA is TGCGCCAGCAGCTTTACAGGGGGCATGAACACTGAAGCTTTCTTT.

V gene TRBV7-9 combines with J gene TRBJ2-7, with D maybe TRBD2 (6 bases). This CDR3 spans 16 amino acids. Trimming took off 5 bases at V and 7 bases at J, with 24 bases between the two ends. CDR1 is SEHNR, CDR2 FQNEAQ, per germline (reference sequence). The DNA for the CDR3 is TGTGCCAGCAGCCGATGGCCGGGACCTAGCGTTCGGGAGCAGTACTTC. Translated: CASSRWPGPSVREQYF.

Only one count was recorded for this clone. The V gene is TRBV4-2, the J gene TRBJ1-1; D is unresolved. This CDR3 is 15 amino acids long. The germline V gene has CDR1 LGHNA and CDR2 YNFKEQ. The V and J ends lost 4 bases and 3 bases respectively, with 15 bases between them. The CDR3 DNA is TGTGCCAGCAGCCCGTTGAAAGGTGGAGACACTGAAGCTTTCTTT. Protein sequence: CASSPLKGGDTEAFF.

The chain has TRBV11-2 and TRBJ2-7; 8 bases align to TRBD1. This CDR3 has 14 amino acids. Germline loops: CDR1 SGHAT, CDR2 FQNNGV. Unmatched junction bases numbered 8, after V lost 4 bases and J lost 6 bases. For the CDR3, the DNA is TGTGCCAGCAGCTCCAGACAGGGGTGGGGCGAGCAGTACTTC. Its protein is CASSSRQGWGEQYF.

J is TRBJ2-3 and V is TRBV5-6; D remains ambiguous. Between the trimmed V and J ends, which lost 2 bases and 4 bases, there was a span of 8 bases. The CDR3 extends over 13 amino acids. CDR1 and CDR2 (germline): SGHDT, YYEEEE. The CDR3 nucleotides are TGTGCCAGCAGCTTAACGGGTGCAGATACGCAGTATTTT. Encoded protein: CASSLTGADTQYF. Using reference TRBV5-6 and TRBJ2-3 for the parts outside the CDR3, the full variable domain is DAGVTQSPTHLIKTRGQQVTLRCSPKSGHDTVSWYQQALGQGPQFIFQYYEEEERQRGNFPDRFSGHQFPNYSSELNVNALLLGDSALYLCASSLTGADTQYFGPGTRLTVL.

The chain recombines TRBV6-5 with TRBJ1-6; 8 bases agree with TRBD1. The J segment lost 10 bases and the V segment lost 6 bases, leaving 8 bases of the junction unmatched. The germline V gene encodes CDR1 MNHEY and CDR2 SVGAGI. CDR3 length: 14 amino acids. CDR3 DNA sequence: TGTGCCAGCAGCCCCGGGACAGGATGGTCACCCCTCCACTTT. It codes for CASSPGTGWSPLHF.

The DNA of the CDR3 is TGTGCCAGCAGCCAAGAATGGCCGGTAGCAGGGAACTCACCCCTCCACTTT. This encodes CASSQEWPVAGNSPLHF. The J gene is TRBJ1-6, the V gene TRBV3-1 (or the pseudogene TRBV3-2), with D perhaps matching TRBD1 (5 bases). The V gene's germline CDR1 is LGHDT and CDR2 YNNKEL (reference sequence). The CDR3 is 17 amino acids. Trimming took 0 bases from V and 10 from J, leaving 19 bases between them.

This chain joins TRBV5-1 and TRBJ1-2; the D gene is possibly TRBD1 (5 bases). Between the trimmed V and J ends, which lost 2 bases and 3 bases, there was a span of 8 bases. CDR1 is SGHRS and CDR2 is YFSETQ in the germline V gene. CDR3 length: 13 residues. The CDR3 nucleotides are TGCGCCAGCAGCTTAGCCAGGGACTATGGCTACACCTTC. It specifies CASSLARDYGYTF.

About this clone: Other DNA variants within this sample encode the same CDR3. The V call is TRBV18, the J call TRBJ2-5; a possible D gene is TRBD1 (6 bases). The CDR3 length is 13 residues. Germline V lookup: CDR1 KGHSH, CDR2 LQKENI. Trimming shortened V by 3 bases and J by 4 bases, and 9 bases separated the two germline ends. This CDR3 is CASSPQGRETQYF. CDR3 nucleotides: TGTGCCAGCTCACCGCAGGGGCGAGAGACCCAGTACTTC. The entire variable domain, with the rest obtained from reference TRBV18 and TRBJ2-5, is as follows: NAGVMQNPRHLVRRRGQEARLRCSPMKGHSHVYWYRQLPEEGLKFMVYLQKENIIDESGMPKERFSAEFPKEGPSILRIQQVVRGDSAAYFCASSPQGRETQYFGPGTRLLVL.

The J gene is TRBJ1-1, the V gene TRBV30; D is unresolved. Looked up from germline, CDR1 is GTSNPN and CDR2 is SVGIG (reference sequence). The CDR3 extends over 11 amino acids. Trimming took off 2 bases at V and 6 bases at J, with 7 bases between the two ends. The CDR3 loop reads CAWSMRAEAFF. In DNA form, the CDR3 reads TGTGCCTGGAGTATGCGGGCTGAAGCTTTCTTT.

The CDR3 reads CASSEEGSGFNTEAFF. CDR3 sequence (DNA): TGTGCCAGCAGTGAAGAAGGGAGCGGGTTTAACACTGAAGCTTTCTTT. The chain joins TRBV2 to TRBJ1-1; D is unresolved. V was cut by 1 base and J by 2 bases, with 14 bases left in between. Germline V gene sequence: CDR1 SNHLY, CDR2 FYNNEI. This CDR3 spans 16 amino acids. The whole variable domain, remainder taken from reference TRBV2 and TRBJ1-1, is EPEVTQTPSHQVTQMGQEVILRCVPISNHLYFYWYRQILGQKVEFLVSFYNNEISEKSEIFDDQFSVERPDGSNFTLKIRSTKLEDSAMYFCASSEEGSGFNTEAFFGQGTRLTVV.

The J gene is TRBJ1-2, the V gene TRBV5-6; D is possibly TRBD1 (5 bases). Germline CDR1 is SGHDT and CDR2 is YYEEEE. This CDR3 contains 13 residues. Deletions cut 4 bases from V and 6 bases from J, with 13 bases between. The CDR3 sequence is CASSLVGGDGYTF. The CDR3 nucleotides are TGTGCCAGCAGCCTGGTTGGAGGGGATGGCTACACCTTC. The full variable domain, rest sourced from reference TRBV5-6 and TRBJ1-2, is DAGVTQSPTHLIKTRGQQVTLRCSPKSGHDTVSWYQQALGQGPQFIFQYYEEEERQRGNFPDRFSGHQFPNYSSELNVNALLLGDSALYLCASSLVGGDGYTFGSGTRLTVV.

The genes are TRBV5-6 and TRBJ2-2, with 8 nucleotides matching TRBD2. V lost 5 bases, J lost 6 bases, and 6 bases stayed unmatched. There are 14 residues in the CDR3. Germline assignment: CDR1 SGHDT and CDR2 YYEEEE. CDR3 loop: CASRPGLVAGELFF. The CDR3 bases are TGTGCCAGCAGACCGGGACTAGTAGCCGGGGAGCTGTTTTTT.

As to this clone: Additional DNA sequences in this sample encode the identical CDR3. The rearrangement uses TRBV14 and TRBJ1-5, with D maybe TRBD1 (5 bases). Per germline, CDR1 SGHDN and CDR2 FVKESK. The CDR3 is 13 amino acids. V was trimmed by 1 base and J by 4 bases, leaving 5 bases between them. Here the CDR3 reads CASSQAGNQPQHF. In nucleotides, the CDR3 is TGTGCCAGCAGCCAAGCAGGGAATCAGCCCCAGCATTTT.